Only one count was recorded for the clone carrying this T cell receptor beta chain. Its antigen remains unknown. V was trimmed by 0 bases and J by 4 bases, leaving 11 bases between them. CDR3 size: 15 residues. Germline V gives CDR1 SGDLS, CDR2 YYNGEE. Profiled with immunoSEQ multiplex PCR; TCRdb holds only in-frame clones, not every one. This sample has some 45,000 clones, with less than 95% found just once. The sample is drawn from a study of T cells after posttransplantation cyclophosphamide. Study observations and caveats: Recipient CMV seropositivity and CMV reactivation strongly tracked TRB clonality.

Busulfan-fludarabine conditioning, marrow transplant, and cyclophosphamide on days +3 and +4 were administered. The material sequenced was PBMCs, taken 55 to 70 days after allogeneic stem cell transplant with posttransplant cyclophosphamide. The V gene is TRBV9, the J gene TRBJ1-5; a possible D gene is TRBD1 (5 bases). This sequence was found in a male patient over 55 who received an allogeneic stem cell transplant from a related donor and was CMV-positive. Some T cells may have come from the graft donor. The CDR3 sequence is CASSVGGLGNQPQHF. CDR3 coding DNA: TGTGCCAGCAGCGTAGGGGGACTTGGGAATCAGCCCCAGCATTTT. Filled out from reference TRBV9 and TRBJ1-5, the complete variable domain reads DSGVTQTPKHLITATGQRVTLRCSPRSGDLSVYWYQQSLDQGLQFLIQYYNGEERAKGNILERFSAQQFPDLHSELNLSSLELGDSALYFCASSVGGLGNQPQHFGDGTRLSIL.